Detailed here is one T cell receptor beta chain. What it recognizes is unknown. This record belongs to a study of cytomegalovirus exposure and HLA in healthy donors. PCR primers comprised 60 Vbeta and 13 Jbeta primers. TCRdb's table, derived via immunoSEQ multiplex PCR, lists solely in-frame clones and lacks some. Of some 180,000 clones in the sample, about 90% are singletons; the top ten hold 0.2% to 0.3%. Study-wide results and caveats: Prior analysis indicated that the majority of TCR beta V segments exhibited productivity approximately 87% or approximately 30% of the time.

This CDR3 contains 16 residues. Trimming removed 5 bases at V and 4 bases at J, with 18 bases between. Germline CDR1 and CDR2: SEHNR and FQNEAQ (reference sequence). V usage is TRBV7-9 and J usage is TRBJ1-3, with a tentative D call TRBD1 (5 bases). Source material: PBMCs. This sequence was found in a girl less than two years old in good health and CMV-seronegative. CDR3 coding DNA: TGTGCCAGCAGCCCAAGATTGCGGGGGAACGGAAACACCATATATTTT. It translates to CASSPRLRGNGNTIYF.